A selection of T cell receptor beta chains follows, all from one sample in a study of T cells in localized non-small cell lung cancer. Assay used: immunoSEQ multiplex PCR; TCRdb lists only in-frame clones, some missing. Of 30,000 to 40,000 clones listed, roughly 90% are singletons. The sequencing used peripheral blood, collected before any cancer treatment. The origin of the receptors is a man aged 40 to 70 with stage I lung adenocarcinoma. The CDR3 runs from the conserved cysteine through the conserved F or W. A D gene is named only where the DNA matches it firmly. Clone size is shown for a subset of rows, as once, few, many or a class of expanded clone.

j_gene,v_gene,abundance,d_gene,CDR3nt,CDR3aa
TRBJ2-2,TRBV6-6,few,NA,TGTGCCAGCAAAAGATCTGGGGGGCCGAACACCGGGGAGCTGTTTTTT,CASKRSGGPNTGELFF
TRBJ2-3,TRBV5-1,NA,NA,TGCGCCAGCAGCTTGGCCAAGGGCACAGATACGCAGTATTTT,CASSLAKGTDTQYF
TRBJ2-2,TRBV7-8,NA,TRBD1,TGTGCCAGCAGACCCCGGGTCCCCCGGACAGGGAGAACCGGGGAGCTGTTTTTT,CASRPRVPRTGRTGELFF
TRBJ2-7,TRBV14,NA,NA,TGTGCCAGCAGCCTCCTGGACAGCTCCTACGAGCAGTACTTC,CASSLLDSSYEQYF
TRBJ1-1,TRBV5-8,NA,NA,TGTGCCAGCAGCTTGAGGGGGACCACTGAAGCTTTCTTT,CASSLRGTTEAFF
TRBJ2-2,TRBV30,NA,NA,TGTGCCTGGAACGATCTCAGCGCTACCGGGGAGCTGTTTTTT,CAWNDLSATGELFF
TRBJ2-7,TRBV10-3,NA,TRBD2,TGTGCCATCACCGGCGGGGGGGGGCGGTACGAGCAGTACTTC,CAITGGGGRYEQYF
TRBJ1-4,TRBV5-1,once,TRBD1,TGCGCCAGCAGCTTGGGAGACAGGGGGCCGACTAATGAAAAACTGTTTTTT,CASSLGDRGPTNEKLFF
TRBJ2-1,TRBV29-1,NA,NA,TGCAGCGCTGAGCCTACAGGGAGGACATCCTACAATGAGCAGTTCTTC,CSAEPTGRTSYNEQFF
TRBJ2-5,TRBV6-4,NA,NA,TGTGCCAGCCCGTGGCCCGGGGACTGCCAAGAGACCCAGTACTTC,CASPWPGDCQETQYF
TRBJ1-4,TRBV7-8,NA,NA,TGTGCCAGCAGCCCCGGCACCCGGGGCAATGAAAAACTGTTTTTT,CASSPGTRGNEKLFF
TRBJ2-6,TRBV9,NA,NA,TGTGCCAGCAGCGTACAGGCCATTCCTGGGGCCAACGTCCTGACTTTC,CASSVQAIPGANVLTF
TRBJ1-4,TRBV5-1,NA,TRBD1,TGCGCCAGCAGCTGGACAGGTGGGACTTATGCCGGGGAAAAACTGTTTTTT,CASSWTGGTYAGEKLFF
TRBJ2-7,TRBV11-2,NA,NA,TGTGCCAGCAGCCCAGATTATGGGACGCGCGAGCAGTACTTC,CASSPDYGTREQYF
TRBJ1-1,TRBV11-2,NA,NA,TGTGCCAGCAGCTTACCCCCCTCTGGACCGAGAAACACTGAAGCTTTCTTT,CASSLPPSGPRNTEAFF
TRBJ1-5,TRBV2,NA,NA,TGTGCCAGCAAAAGGGATATCAATCAGCCCCAGCATTTT,CASKRDINQPQHF
TRBJ2-7,TRBV10-1,NA,NA,TGCGCCAGCAGTGAGTCAGCGGCCTCTTACGAGCAGTACTTC,CASSESAASYEQYF
TRBJ2-1,TRBV10-1,few,TRBD1,TGCGCCAGCAGTGAGTCGGGACAGGCGGAGCAGTTCTTC,CASSESGQAEQFF
TRBJ1-5,TRBV6-1,NA,TRBD1,TGTGCCAGCAGTGAGTGGGGACAGAGCAATCAGCCCCAGCATTTT,CASSEWGQSNQPQHF
TRBJ1-4,TRBV9,NA,TRBD1,TGTGCCAGCAGCGATATGGGACAGGGAAATGAAAAACTGTTTTTT,CASSDMGQGNEKLFF
TRBJ2-7,TRBV6-1,NA,NA,TGTGCCAGCAGTGTGACAGCTAGGAGCTACGAGCAGTACTTC,CASSVTARSYEQYF
TRBJ2-2,TRBV11-2,NA,NA,TGTGCCAGCAGCCCCGGACAGTACACCGGGGAGCTGTTTTTT,CASSPGQYTGELFF
TRBJ2-1,TRBV5-1,NA,NA,TGCGCCAGCAGGGTTGGGGCCGAGGTGGATGAGCAGTTCTTC,CASRVGAEVDEQFF
TRBJ2-7,TRBV29-1,NA,TRBD2,TGCAGCGGCGGACCGGGGGGATACGAGCAGTACTTC,CSGGPGGYEQYF
TRBJ2-2,TRBV23-1,few,NA,TGCGCCAGCAGTCAAAAGTTTGAGGGACCGAACACCGGGGAGCTGTTTTTT,CASSQKFEGPNTGELFF
TRBJ2-5,TRBV5-4,NA,NA,TGTGCCAGCAGCGTGGACCGGGAGACCCAGTACTTC,CASSVDRETQYF
TRBJ2-1,TRBV27,NA,NA,TGTGCCAGCAGCTCCTCTAGGGAGCAGTTCTTC,CASSSSREQFF
TRBJ2-7,TRBV30,NA,NA,TGTGCCTGGAGTAGAGATTCCTACGAGCAGTACTTC,CAWSRDSYEQYF
TRBJ2-7,TRBV5-1,NA,TRBD1,TGCGCCAGCAGCTTTGACAGGGGGCGAAACGAGCAGTACTTC,CASSFDRGRNEQYF
TRBJ2-2,TRBV2,NA,NA,TGTGCCAGCAGTGAACGGACTCGCACCGGGGAGCTGTTTTTT,CASSERTRTGELFF
TRBJ2-3,TRBV5-8,NA,TRBD2,TGTGCCAGCAGCTTTGAGCGGGGTACAGATACGCAGTATTTT,CASSFERGTDTQYF
TRBJ2-5,TRBV19,NA,NA,TGTGCCAGTAGTATATCTCCAGGGAAGGAGACCCAGTACTTC,CASSISPGKETQYF
TRBJ2-1,TRBV5-1,few,NA,TGCGCCAGCAGCGTAGGACAGCAACTATTCTACAATGAGCAGTTCTTC,CASSVGQQLFYNEQFF
TRBJ2-3,TRBV18,NA,NA,TGTGCCAGCTCACCTCCATCGACAGCTAGCACAGATACGCAGTATTTT,CASSPPSTASTDTQYF
TRBJ1-1,TRBV6-5,NA,NA,TGTGCCAGCAGTGACGCTGAAGCTTTCTTT,CASSDAEAFF
TRBJ2-1,TRBV7-2,NA,NA,TGTGCCAGCAGCTTAGCGTCCACTAGCAGCAATGAGCAGTTCTTC,CASSLASTSSNEQFF
TRBJ1-2,TRBV5-6,NA,NA,TGTGCCAGCAGCTTCAGGGAGTACTATGGCTACACCTTC,CASSFREYYGYTF
TRBJ1-5,TRBV21-1,once,NA,TGTGCCAGCAGCAAAGAAGGGCCATTTCGCAATCAGCCCCAGCATTTT,CASSKEGPFRNQPQHF
TRBJ2-5,TRBV19,NA,TRBD1,TGTGCCAGTAGGGGGACAGGGCAAGAGACCCAGTACTTC,CASRGTGQETQYF
TRBJ2-5,TRBV6-1,NA,NA,TGTGCCAGCAGTGAAGGCAATAGGGAAGAGACCCAGTACTTC,CASSEGNREETQYF
TRBJ2-5,TRBV11-2,NA,TRBD1,TGTGCCAGCAGCGTCGGACAGGGCGGAGAGACCCAGTACTTC,CASSVGQGGETQYF
TRBJ1-4,TRBV27,NA,NA,TGTGCCAGCTCCGGAGGGACCCCCTATGCAACTAATGAAAAACTGTTTTTT,CASSGGTPYATNEKLFF
TRBJ1-4,TRBV2,NA,NA,TGTGCCAGCAGTGACGAAAAACTGTTTTTT,CASSDEKLFF
TRBJ1-1,TRBV5-6,once,NA,TGTGCCAGCAGTGGGCGGCCCCCTGAAGCTTTCTTT,CASSGRPPEAFF
TRBJ1-5,TRBV27,NA,NA,TGTGCCAGCAGTTGGGGGGTAGATCAGCCCCAGCATTTT,CASSWGVDQPQHF
TRBJ2-7,TRBV2,NA,NA,TGTGCCAGCAGCCTCGACAGGGGAGGGTACGAGCAGTACTTC,CASSLDRGGYEQYF
TRBJ1-1,TRBV4-1,NA,TRBD1,TGCGCCAGCAGCCGCATGCTCCGGGACAGGGGAGGAGTCGCTTTCTTT,CASSRMLRDRGGVAFF
TRBJ1-1,TRBV9,NA,NA,TGTGCCAGCAGCGCCTTAGGGGCGGGGCCCGCTTTCTTT,CASSALGAGPAFF
TRBJ2-2,TRBV9,once,NA,TGTGCCAGCAGCCTGACTTCGGGCGTCACCGGGGAGCTGTTTTTT,CASSLTSGVTGELFF
TRBJ1-6,TRBV7-9,once,NA,TGTGCCAGCAGCTTTGGGGGCCCCCCTTCACCCCTCCACTTT,CASSFGGPPSPLHF
TRBJ2-5,TRBV4-2,NA,NA,TGTGCCAGCAGCCAAGGGAGAGCAGGGCGCCAAGAGACCCAGTACTTC,CASSQGRAGRQETQYF
TRBJ2-7,TRBV19,few,NA,TGTGCCAGTAGTATGTCAGTAGGAGGAGGTTACGAGCAGTACTTC,CASSMSVGGGYEQYF
TRBJ2-7,TRBV5-5,NA,NA,TGTGCCAGCAGAGAACGGGACGGATCCTACGAGCAGTACTTC,CASRERDGSYEQYF
TRBJ1-6,TRBV18,once,NA,TGTGCCAGCTCCTTAGGGCCGCTCCTAAATTCACCCCTCCACTTT,CASSLGPLLNSPLHF
TRBJ2-3,TRBV10-1,few,NA,TGCGCCAGCAGTGACGGGGGCCTAAACACAGATACGCAGTATTTT,CASSDGGLNTDTQYF